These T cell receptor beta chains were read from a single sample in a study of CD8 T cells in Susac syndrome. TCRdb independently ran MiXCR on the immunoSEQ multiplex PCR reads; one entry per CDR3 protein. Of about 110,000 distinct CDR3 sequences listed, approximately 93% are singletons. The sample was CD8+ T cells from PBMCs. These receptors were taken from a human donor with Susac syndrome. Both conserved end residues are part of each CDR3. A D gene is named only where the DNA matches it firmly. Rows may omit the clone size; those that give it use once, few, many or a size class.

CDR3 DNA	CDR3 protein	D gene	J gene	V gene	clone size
TGTGCCTCCAGAGGGGGGGATGAGCAGTTCTTC	CASRGGDEQFF	.	TRBJ2-1	TRBV3-1	.
TGTGCCAGCAGCTGGGGTGCGGAGACGGAGTATTTT	CASSWGAETEYF	.	TRBJ2-3	TRBV5-8	.
TGTGCCAGCAGCGTAGCCTTTACACGCTCCTACGAGCAGTACTTC	CASSVAFTRSYEQYF	.	TRBJ2-7	TRBV9	.
TGTGCCAGCAGCCATGAGGGGGGAGACTCCTACGAGCAGTACTTC	CASSHEGGDSYEQYF	.	TRBJ2-7	TRBV3-1	.
TGTGCCAGCAGCACTAGCGGGGGACCCTACGAGCAGTACTTC	CASSTSGGPYEQYF	TRBD2	TRBJ2-7	TRBV9	.
TGTGCCAGCAGCGATGAGGACAGGGGCTATGGCTACACCTTC	CASSDEDRGYGYTF	TRBD1	TRBJ1-2	TRBV7-9	.
TGTGCCAGCAGCTTAGCGGTGGAATCACGCACAGATACGCAGTATTTT	CASSLAVESRTDTQYF	.	TRBJ2-3	TRBV7-8	.
TGTGCCAGCAGCTTAACCAGGGGGGAAAAACTGTTTTTT	CASSLTRGEKLFF	TRBD1	TRBJ1-4	TRBV7-9	once
TGTGCCAGCAGCTTAGCTGCTAGCGGGGAGCCCTATACGCAGTATTTT	CASSLAASGEPYTQYF	TRBD2	TRBJ2-3	TRBV7-6	.
TGTGCCAGCAGCGCCGGCGGTAGCGGGGGGGTGGAGACCCAGTACTTC	CASSAGGSGGVETQYF	TRBD2	TRBJ2-5	TRBV9	.
TGTGCCAGCAGCCCCGGGGGGGTCTTCTACGAGCAGTACTTC	CASSPGGVFYEQYF	TRBD2	TRBJ2-7	TRBV7-6	.
TGCGCCAGCAGCCAAGAGGGACTAGCATCCTACGAGCAGTACTTC	CASSQEGLASYEQYF	TRBD2	TRBJ2-7	TRBV4-1	.
TGTGCTAGTGGTTTGGTACCTGCTTACCTTGGGGGCTACACCTTC	CASGLVPAYLGGYTF	.	TRBJ1-2	TRBV12-5	.
TGTGCCAGAGGGGCAAGGAACACTGAAGCTTTCTTT	CARGARNTEAFF	.	TRBJ1-1	TRBV2	.
TGTGCCAGCAGCAATCCCCTCGAGCGCAACACCGGGGAGCTGTTTTTT	CASSNPLERNTGELFF	.	TRBJ2-2	TRBV7-9	.
TGTGCCAGCAGCCTTAGACAGGGGGGAAGCTCCTATAATTCACCCCTCCACTTT	CASSLRQGGSSYNSPLHF	TRBD1	TRBJ1-6	TRBV28	.
TGCAGTGCTAGAGACTTCCAGGGGGAAGAGACCCAGTACTTC	CSARDFQGEETQYF	TRBD1	TRBJ2-5	TRBV20-1	.
TGTGCCAGCAGCGATTCTTTAGCGGGGGGGCCTAATGAGCAGTTCTTC	CASSDSLAGGPNEQFF	TRBD2	TRBJ2-1	TRBV7-6	.
TGCAGTGCTAGAGACAGGGGTATGCTCGGAGAGACCCAGTACTTC	CSARDRGMLGETQYF	.	TRBJ2-5	TRBV20-1	.
TGCAGTGCTTACCTTGGGGGGGCAGAAGAAAAACTGTTTTTT	CSAYLGGAEEKLFF	.	TRBJ1-4	TRBV20-1	once
TGCAGCGTTCCGGGCGCGGGTGGCTACACCTTC	CSVPGAGGYTF	.	TRBJ1-2	TRBV29-1	.
TGTGCCAGCAGCCGGGACAGCTTAGCCAAAAACATTCAGTACTTC	CASSRDSLAKNIQYF	TRBD1	TRBJ2-4	TRBV14	.
TGTGCCAGCAGCTCATCCGGGACGGTGCGGGAGACCCAGTACTTC	CASSSSGTVRETQYF	.	TRBJ2-5	TRBV9	.
TGTGCCAGCAGTGAACACGGAAGCAATGAGCAGTTCTTC	CASSEHGSNEQFF	.	TRBJ2-1	TRBV6-1	.
TGTGCCAGCAGCGCCACTAGGGTAGATGGCTACACCTTC	CASSATRVDGYTF	.	TRBJ1-2	TRBV9	.
TGTGCCAGCAGTTTACTCGGTGTGGGGGGCAACCTAATTGAGACCCAGTACTTC	CASSLLGVGGNLIETQYF	.	TRBJ2-5	TRBV27	once
TGTGCCACCAGTGCTTCGATCACCGGGGAGCTGTTTTTT	CATSASITGELFF	.	TRBJ2-2	TRBV24-1	.
TGTGCCAGCGGCCGATCCGGACAGTACACAGATACGCAGTATTTT	CASGRSGQYTDTQYF	.	TRBJ2-3	TRBV7-2	.
TGCAGCGCACCCACGGAGGGGTTTAGCACAGATACGCAGTATTTT	CSAPTEGFSTDTQYF	.	TRBJ2-3	TRBV29-1	.
TGCAGTGCTAGAGATTTTGGTACAGGGCCCTACGAGCAGTACTTC	CSARDFGTGPYEQYF	.	TRBJ2-7	TRBV20-1	.
TGTGCCAGCAGCGTAAGTAAGCGGGGGATCAACACCGGGGAGCTGTTTTTT	CASSVSKRGINTGELFF	TRBD2	TRBJ2-2	TRBV9	.
TGTGCCAGCAGCCTCACAGGGGATAATTCACCCCTCCACTTT	CASSLTGDNSPLHF	TRBD1	TRBJ1-6	TRBV28	.
TGTGCCAGCAGCCAAGGACGGTCGTTCTACGAGCAGTACTTC	CASSQGRSFYEQYF	.	TRBJ2-7	TRBV3-1	.
TGTGCCAGCAGCTTACGACACCAAGAGACCCAGTACTTC	CASSLRHQETQYF	.	TRBJ2-5	TRBV13	.
TGTGCCAGCAGTCTGATAGGCCCGACAGGGGAACAGCCCCAGCATTTT	CASSLIGPTGEQPQHF	TRBD1	TRBJ1-5	TRBV6-2/TRBV6-3	.
TGTGCCAGCAGCCAAAGGGGGGTGGCCCAAGAGACCCAGTACTTC	CASSQRGVAQETQYF	.	TRBJ2-5	TRBV14	.
TGTGCCAGCAGTTACGTGGGGTCGGAGACCCAGTACTTC	CASSYVGSETQYF	.	TRBJ2-5	TRBV6-5	.
TGTGCTAGTGGTTTCGCAGCCGGGGAGCTGTTTTTT	CASGFAAGELFF	.	TRBJ2-2	TRBV12-5	.
TGCAGTGCTAGAGACATAGAAGTCTATGGCTACACCTTC	CSARDIEVYGYTF	.	TRBJ1-2	TRBV20-1	.
TGTGCCAGCAGCCCGCTAGGAACTAGCCACACAGATACGCAGTATTTT	CASSPLGTSHTDTQYF	.	TRBJ2-3	TRBV13	.
TGCGCCAGCAGCTATGGGACAGGGGGCTTGTACGAGCAGTACTTC	CASSYGTGGLYEQYF	TRBD1	TRBJ2-7	TRBV4-1	.
TGTGCCAGCAGCCCGGAAGGGTGGCAAGAGACCCAGTACTTC	CASSPEGWQETQYF	.	TRBJ2-5	TRBV5-4	.
TGCAGTGCTAGAGATTTAGAGACAGGGCACCCCCCAGGTTTCTTT	CSARDLETGHPPGFF	TRBD1	TRBJ1-1	TRBV20-1	.
TGTGCCAGCAGTTCATCGACAGGGTTCTACGAGCAGTACTTC	CASSSSTGFYEQYF	TRBD1	TRBJ2-7	TRBV25-1	.
TGTGCCAGCAGCTCTCCGTACTACGAGCAGTACTTC	CASSSPYYEQYF	.	TRBJ2-7	TRBV7-9	.
TGTGCCAGCAGCCTGGGGGGCCGCACCGGGGAGCTGTTTTTT	CASSLGGRTGELFF	.	TRBJ2-2	TRBV7-3	.
TGCGCCAGCAGATTCACACGTCAGCCCCAGCATTTT	CASRFTRQPQHF	.	TRBJ1-5	TRBV23-1	.
TGTGCCAGTAGTCTGGTCAGAGGGGGCCCGAATTCACCCCTCCACTTT	CASSLVRGGPNSPLHF	TRBD1	TRBJ1-6	TRBV19	.
TGTGCCACCAGCAGTCCCGCCGGACAGGGCTATAGTGGCTACACCTTC	CATSSPAGQGYSGYTF	TRBD1	TRBJ1-2	TRBV15	.